These T cell receptor beta chains were read from a single sample in a study of T cell changes during pregnancy in multiple sclerosis. Assay: immunoSEQ multiplex PCR; the TCRdb copy retains only in-frame clones and omits some. Of approximately 36,000 clones listed, roughly 93% are singletons. The sequencing here drew on CD4+ T cells from peripheral blood mononuclear cells, taken in the first trimester of pregnancy. These receptors all come from a female donor with multiple sclerosis, enrolled in a pregnancy study. Both conserved end residues are part of each CDR3.

J | V | CDR3
TRBJ2-3 | TRBV4-1 | CASSHGLGRASTDTQYF
TRBJ1-2 | TRBV5-1 | CASSLVPGTQANYGYTF
TRBJ1-3 | TRBV19 | CASSRGGNTIYF
TRBJ1-2 | TRBV5-1 | CASSSTGIYGYTF
TRBJ2-2 | TRBV7-9 | CASSLGGGNTGELFF
TRBJ2-2 | TRBV7-3 | CASSVRTGPGELFF
TRBJ1-2 | TRBV28 | CASSLTGVGYTF
TRBJ2-7 | TRBV6-5 | CASSYSSSGSSGEQYF
TRBJ2-1 | TRBV4-1 | CASSQGGPGTSGRRGNEQFF
TRBJ2-3 | TRBV7-9 | CASSLGRAGGHTDTQYF
TRBJ2-5 | TRBV7-3 | CASSLSPGPQETQYF
TRBJ1-2 | TRBV9 | CASSVAGAEGYTF
TRBJ2-6 | TRBV27 | CASSALLWAGRTHSGANVLTF
TRBJ1-4 | TRBV11-2 | CASSLDRGPNEKLFF
TRBJ2-5 | TRBV4-2 | CASSQQGASGETQYF
TRBJ2-1 | TRBV5-4 | CASRSGTSRPNEQFF
TRBJ2-2 | TRBV4-3 | CASSQDRTFNTGELFF
TRBJ1-1 | TRBV6-6 | CASSVRPGDTEAFF
TRBJ1-1 | TRBV27 | CASSLFGSAGLNTEAFF
TRBJ1-4 | TRBV5-5 | CASSSWTGGDRKEKLFF
TRBJ2-1 | TRBV18 | CASSPPSGNEQFF
TRBJ1-6 | TRBV9 | CASSALLGQARRQNSPLHF
TRBJ2-7 | TRBV27 | CASSLRGEPAQNEQYF
TRBJ1-2 | TRBV11-1 | CASSPRGLGYGYTF
TRBJ2-2 | TRBV19 | CASSMKGGITGELFF
TRBJ1-2 | TRBV18 | CASSPVGQATYGYTF
TRBJ1-1 | TRBV7-9 | CASSLVPQNTEAFF
TRBJ1-2 | TRBV6-5 | CASYPTGSNYGYTF
TRBJ2-7 | TRBV19 | CASSPQEGVYEQYF
TRBJ1-6 | TRBV23-1 | CASSQSPDRESPLHF
TRBJ2-2 | TRBV2 | CASTLTGAFNTGELFF
TRBJ2-7 | TRBV6-5 | CASRLDRAGEQYF
TRBJ2-1 | TRBV7-2 | CASSIALGDEQFF